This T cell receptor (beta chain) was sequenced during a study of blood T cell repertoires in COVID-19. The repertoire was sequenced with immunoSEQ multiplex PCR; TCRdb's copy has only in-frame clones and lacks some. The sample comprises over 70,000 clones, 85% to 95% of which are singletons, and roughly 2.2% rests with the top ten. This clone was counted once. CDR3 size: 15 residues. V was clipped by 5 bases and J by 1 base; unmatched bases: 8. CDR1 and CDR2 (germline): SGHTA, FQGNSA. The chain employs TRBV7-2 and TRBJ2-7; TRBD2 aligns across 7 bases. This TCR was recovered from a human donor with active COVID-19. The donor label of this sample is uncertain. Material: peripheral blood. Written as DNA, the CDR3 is TGTGCCAGCAGCCTTGGGGGGGGAGCTTCCTACGAGCAGTACTTC. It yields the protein CASSLGGGASYEQYF.